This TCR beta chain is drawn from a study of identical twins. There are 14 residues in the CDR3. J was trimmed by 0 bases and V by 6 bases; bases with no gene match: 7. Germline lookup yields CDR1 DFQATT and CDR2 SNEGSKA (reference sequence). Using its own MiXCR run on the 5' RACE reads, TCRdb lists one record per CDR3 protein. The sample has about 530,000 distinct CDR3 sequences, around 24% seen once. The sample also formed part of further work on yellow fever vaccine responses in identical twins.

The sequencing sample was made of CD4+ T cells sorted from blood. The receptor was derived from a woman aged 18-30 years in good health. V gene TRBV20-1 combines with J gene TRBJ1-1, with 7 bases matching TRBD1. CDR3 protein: CSARGRNMNTEAFF. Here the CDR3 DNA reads TGCAGTGCGAGGGGGCGGAATATGAACACTGAAGCTTTCTTT.